The 9 T cell receptor beta chains below come from one sample, sequenced in a study of response to subunit inactivated influenza vaccine. Each CDR3 protein is one row after TCRdb ran MiXCR on the RT-PCR reads. The table records about 520,000 distinct CDR3 sequences, 25% of them present only once. The specimen was CD4+ T cells sorted from PBMCs, collected about 5 days after vaccination. The receptors here all came from a man between 45 and 60 years old who received an inactivated influenza vaccine.

The chain joins TRBV6-2 or TRBV6-3 to TRBJ1-5, with 8 bases fitting TRBD1. This CDR3 has 15 residues. Germline CDR1 is MNHEY and CDR2 is SVGEGT. Germline trimming cut 6 bases from V and 2 bases from J; bases unmatched to any gene: 6. The CDR3 protein is CASRTSGQGNQPQHF. The CDR3 DNA reads TGTGCCAGCAGAACTTCGGGACAGGGCAATCAGCCCCAGCATTTT.

The V gene is TRBV4-2, the J gene TRBJ1-5, with no clear D. The CDR3 spans 12 residues. In germline, CDR1 is LGHNA, CDR2 YNFKEQ. With 5 bases removed from V and 3 bases from J, the gap between germline ends came to 5 bases. The DNA for the CDR3 is TGTGCCAGCAGCGCGCCCAATCAGCCCCAGCATTTT. It codes for CASSAPNQPQHF.

This clonotype was seen a handful of times. V usage is TRBV5-1 and J usage is TRBJ1-1; no reliable D call. Trimming took off 0 bases at V and 4 bases at J, with 4 bases between the two ends. The CDR3 is made up of 12 amino acids. Germline CDR1 reads SGHRS; CDR2 reads YFSETQ. The CDR3 DNA follows: TGCGCCAGCAGCTTGGTAGCCACTGAAGCTTTCTTT. Translation: CASSLVATEAFF.

The CDR3 DNA reads as TGCAGTGCTAGAGAGGGGACAGGGGCCATACGTGAGCAGTTCTTC. Translation gives CSAREGTGAIREQFF. V usage is TRBV20-1 and J usage is TRBJ2-1; 10 bases agree with TRBD1. V trimming: 0 bases; J trimming: 9 bases; junction bases outside the gene matches: 8. The CDR3 contains 15 residues. Germline V lookup: CDR1 DFQATT, CDR2 SNEGSKA (reference sequence).

V gene TRBV7-8 combines with J gene TRBJ2-1; 7 bases fit TRBD1. The CDR3 covers 17 residues. After removal of 1 base from V and 4 bases from J, the junction contained 10 bases not matched to a gene. In germline, CDR1 is SGHVS, CDR2 FQNEAQ. CDR3 sequence: CASSLVFEGAGYNEQFF. The DNA for the CDR3 is TGTGCCAGCAGCTTAGTTTTTGAGGGGGCCGGGTACAATGAGCAGTTCTTC.

This clonotype occurred a few times. The chain couples TRBV12-3 or TRBV12-4 to TRBJ2-7, with 9 bases lining up with TRBD2. The CDR3 is made up of 15 amino acids. The junction had 12 bases not matched to a gene; V was cut back by 7 bases and J by 5 bases. CDR3 in amino acids: CASTRSGSPGNEQYF. DNA for the CDR3: TGTGCCAGCACCCGTAGCGGGAGTCCTGGTAACGAGCAGTACTTC.

There are a few counts of this clonotype. V and J are TRBV28 and TRBJ1-1; no definite D call. The V end lost 3 bases, the J end lost 9 bases, and 17 bases lay between the germline ends. Per the germline V gene, CDR1 is MDHEN and CDR2 is SYDVKM. The CDR3 is 14 amino acids. CDR3 residues: CASSLPTTRIKAFF. The CDR3 DNA reads as TGTGCCAGCAGTTTGCCAACGACCAGAATCAAAGCTTTCTTT.

This clonotype was counted between two and nine times. The chain is built from TRBV6-2 or TRBV6-3 and TRBJ2-7, with D uncertain. V lost 6 bases, J lost 7 bases, and 13 bases lay in between. The CDR3 extends over 12 amino acids. Looked up from germline, CDR1 is MNHEY and CDR2 is SVGEGT. DNA of the CDR3: TGTGCCAGCAGAGCCTTTTTCAAGGAGCAGTACTTC. Translation: CASRAFFKEQYF.

This clonotype was observed a handful of times. CDR3 coding DNA: TGTGCCAGCAGGGCGGGACAGGGTCACGAGCAGTACTTC. As protein: CASRAGQGHEQYF. The gene calls are TRBV2 and TRBJ2-7, with 9 nucleotides matching TRBD1. Germline V gene sequence: CDR1 SNHLY, CDR2 FYNNEI. V lost 6 bases and J lost 5; bases outside the gene matches: 5. This CDR3 has 13 amino acids.